This T cell receptor beta chain was profiled in a study of CD8 T cells in ankylosing spondylitis. General study points: Disease-linked clones displayed a CD8+ phenotype and appeared relatively rarely in peripheral blood.

On this clonotype: Antigen: not known.

The V end lost 5 bases, the J end lost 5 bases, and 6 bases lay between the germline ends. Germline V gene sequence: CDR1 SEHNR, CDR2 FQNEAQ (reference sequence). The CDR3 contains 11 residues. Quantitative 5'-RACE was performed with molecular barcodes, and it yielded the TCR beta libraries. Each CDR3 protein is one row after TCRdb ran MiXCR on the 5' RACE reads. The sample includes around 90,000 distinct CDR3 sequences, about 27% of them seen just once. J is TRBJ2-5 and V is TRBV7-9; D is uncertain. The TCR sequence derives from a male donor with ankylosing spondylitis or in good health (not recorded which). Sequencing input: blood, either unsorted or a sorted T cell fraction (not recorded which). The CDR3 spells CASSPDETQYF. The CDR3 DNA reads TGTGCCAGCAGCCCCGATGAGACCCAGTACTTC.